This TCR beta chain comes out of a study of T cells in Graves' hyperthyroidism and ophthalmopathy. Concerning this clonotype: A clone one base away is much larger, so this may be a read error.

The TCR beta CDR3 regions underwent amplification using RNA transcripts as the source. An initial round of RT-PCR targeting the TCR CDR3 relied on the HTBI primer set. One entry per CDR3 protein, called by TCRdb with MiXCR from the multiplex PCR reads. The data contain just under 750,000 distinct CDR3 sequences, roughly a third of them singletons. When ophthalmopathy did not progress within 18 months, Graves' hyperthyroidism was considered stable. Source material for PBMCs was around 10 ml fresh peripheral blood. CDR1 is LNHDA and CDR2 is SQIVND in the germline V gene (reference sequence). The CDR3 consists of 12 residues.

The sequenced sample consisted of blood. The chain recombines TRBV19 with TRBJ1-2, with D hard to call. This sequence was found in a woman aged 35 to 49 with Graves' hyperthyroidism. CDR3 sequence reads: CASSRTEYGHTF. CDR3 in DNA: TGTGCCAGTAGTAGGACCGAGTATGGCCACACCTTC.